Below are 30 T cell receptor beta chains sequenced from a single sample in a study of blood T cell repertoires in COVID-19. Sequencing used immunoSEQ multiplex PCR; TCRdb keeps in-frame clones, though not all of them. Among around 160,000 clones listed, around nine tenths were seen once. Sequencing was performed on peripheral blood. These receptors originate from a woman in her sixties or seventies with COVID-19, enrolled during active disease.

This rearrangement joins TRBV7-8 to TRBJ2-7, with D maybe TRBD1 (6 bases). This CDR3 contains 15 residues. CDR1 and CDR2 from the germline V gene are SGHVS and FQNEAQ. Trimming stripped 5 bases from V and 0 bases from J, with 14 bases between. The CDR3 DNA reads as TGTGCCAGCAGCCCACGGGACATCCGCTCCTACGAGCAGTACTTC. It is translated as CASSPRDIRSYEQYF.

This clone has only one observation. The rearrangement links TRBV6-1 to TRBJ2-2; 8 nucleotides match TRBD2. Trimming cost V 4 bases and J 1 base; bases outside gene matches: 14. Germline V gives CDR1 MNHNS, CDR2 SASEGT. The CDR3 length is 19 residues. The CDR3 spells CASSATTGTRVKNTGELFF. The CDR3, as DNA: TGTGCCAGCAGTGCAACCACCGGGACTAGGGTTAAGAACACCGGGGAGCTGTTTTTT.

The DNA for the CDR3 is TGTGCCAGCAGCCCGGGGGCGGGGGCCTACAATGAGCAGTTCTTC. Its translation is CASSPGAGAYNEQFF. This chain uses TRBV5-5 with TRBJ2-1; D is perhaps TRBD2 (7 bases). The CDR3 extends over 15 amino acids. Looked up from germline, CDR1 is SGHKS and CDR2 is YYEKEE (reference sequence). The V and J ends lost 4 bases and 2 bases respectively, with 13 bases between them.

This clone appeared a single time. The V gene is TRBV20-1, the J gene TRBJ2-3, with 8 bases aligning to TRBD2. J lost 0 bases, V lost 3 bases, and 2 bases had no gene match. The CDR3 spans 14 residues. Germline CDR1 and CDR2: DFQATT and SNEGSKA (reference sequence). DNA for the CDR3: TGCAGTGCTAGTGGCGGGGGGAGCACAGATACGCAGTATTTT. Translation: CSASGGGSTDTQYF.

The V gene is TRBV18, the J gene TRBJ1-1, with D unresolved. In germline, CDR1 is KGHSH, CDR2 LQKENI. Trimming took 3 bases from V and 0 from J, leaving 5 bases between them. CDR3 size: 13 residues. CDR3 nucleotides: TGTGCCAGCTCACCTGCGGTGAACACTGAAGCTTTCTTT. Translated, it gives CASSPAVNTEAFF.

The chain employs TRBV15 and TRBJ1-4, with 8 bases matching TRBD1. V gave up 0 bases and J gave up 7 bases; unmatched junction bases: 1. The CDR3 is 14 amino acids. CDR1 and CDR2 (germline): LNHNV, YYDKDF (reference sequence). The CDR3 DNA is TGTGCCACCAGCAGAGAACAGGGGGGTGAAAAACTGTTTTTT. The encoded protein is CATSREQGGEKLFF.

The chain combines TRBV5-1 with TRBJ1-2; a possible D gene is TRBD1 (6 bases). The germline V gene has CDR1 SGHRS and CDR2 YFSETQ. This CDR3 is 13 amino acids long. V lost 7 bases to trimming and J lost 6 bases, with 16 bases between them. The CDR3, as DNA: TGCGCCAGCGCAAAAAACAGGGAAGATGGCTACACCTTC. Protein sequence: CASAKNREDGYTF.

This rearrangement joins TRBV5-1 to TRBJ1-1, with D uncertain. Germline V CDR1 and CDR2: SGHRS, YFSETQ. Trimming removed 0 bases from V and 7 bases from J, with 13 bases in between. This CDR3 is 14 amino acids long. CDR3 in DNA: TGCGCCAGCAGCTTGGTCCAGGCAGTTGATGAAGCTTTCTTT. Translating it yields CASSLVQAVDEAFF.

The chain carries TRBV5-1 and TRBJ2-5; 8 bases fit TRBD2. The CDR3 is 14 amino acids. Looked up from germline, CDR1 is SGHRS and CDR2 is YFSETQ. Trimming took 2 bases from V and 4 from J; bases not matched to a gene: 4. The CDR3, as DNA: TGCGCCAGCAGCTTCGGGCTAGCGGGAGAGACCCAGTACTTC. Its protein product is CASSFGLAGETQYF.

J is TRBJ1-3 and V is TRBV12-3 or TRBV12-4, with D possibly matching TRBD1 (6 bases). This CDR3 has 13 amino acids. V lost 1 base and J lost 11, with 12 bases in between. CDR3 region: CASSLGTEDAIYF. CDR3 nucleotide sequence: TGTGCCAGCAGTTTAGGGACAGAAGACGCCATATATTTT.

This clone was recorded only once. V is TRBV5-3 and J is TRBJ2-1; 9 bases line up with TRBD1. TRBV5-3 is an ORF, with its function uncertain. With 4 bases clipped from V and 0 bases from J, the junction kept 5 bases outside the gene matches. The CDR3 covers 16 residues. The CDR3 spells CARSPTTGGSYNEQFF. In nucleotides, the CDR3 is TGTGCCAGAAGCCCCACGACAGGGGGCTCCTACAATGAGCAGTTCTTC.

This clone was recorded a few times. The chain recombines TRBV9 with TRBJ2-5; tentatively, D is TRBD1 (8 bases). Germline CDR1 and CDR2: SGDLS and YYNGEE. CDR3 length: 16 residues. V shed 0 bases and J shed 4 bases, with 16 bases lying between them. This CDR3 is CASSVDTQGGLETQYF. CDR3 bases: TGTGCCAGCAGCGTAGACACACAGGGGGGGTTAGAGACCCAGTACTTC.

The V gene is TRBV7-9, the J gene TRBJ1-1, with D maybe TRBD1 (6 bases). V lost 0 bases, J lost 7 bases, and 12 bases lay in between. The length of the CDR3 is 14 residues. Germline V gene sequence: CDR1 SEHNR, CDR2 FQNEAQ (reference sequence). As DNA, the CDR3 is TGTGCCAGCAGCTTAGCCAGACAGGTTAATGAAGCTTTCTTT. It codes for CASSLARQVNEAFF.

The V gene is TRBV28, the J gene TRBJ2-7; D remains unclear. Germline CDR1 reads MDHEN; CDR2 reads SYDVKM. V lost 11 bases and J lost 2, with 16 bases in between. The CDR3 has 13 amino acids. Written as DNA, the CDR3 is TGTGCCGGAGCAGCTTACTTAACCTACGAGCAGTACTTC. Encoded protein: CAGAAYLTYEQYF.

J is TRBJ2-7 and V is TRBV19, with TRBD1 as a possible D gene (5 bases). Per the germline V gene, CDR1 is LNHDA and CDR2 is SQIVND (reference sequence). The ends were cut back, 1 base at V and 7 bases at J, with 17 bases in the middle. The CDR3 totals 15 residues. The CDR3 DNA is TGTGCCAGTAGTATAGTGCCAGGGTCGCAAGAAGAGCAGTACTTC. This codes for CASSIVPGSQEEQYF.

The rearrangement uses TRBV11-2 and TRBJ2-7; 8 bases align to TRBD1. The CDR3 contains 13 residues. Germline CDR1 is SGHAT and CDR2 is FQNNGV. Germline trimming cut 5 bases from V and 5 bases from J; bases unmatched to any gene: 5. The CDR3 region is CASSQDRVNEQYF. Written as DNA, the CDR3 is TGTGCCAGCAGCCAGGACAGGGTCAACGAGCAGTACTTC.

The rearrangement uses TRBV6-5 and TRBJ1-2; 9 positions agree with TRBD1. The CDR3 contains 14 residues. CDR1 is MNHEY, CDR2 SVGAGI, per germline. The V gene end was trimmed by 7 bases and the J gene end by 8 bases; junction bases not matched to a gene: 11. For the CDR3, the DNA is TGTGCCAGCACTGGACAGGGGTCAGATCCAGGCTACACCTTC. Translated, it gives CASTGQGSDPGYTF.

The gene calls are TRBV10-1 and TRBJ1-5, with D possibly matching TRBD1 (5 bases). The CDR3 has 14 amino acids. Germline V gene sequence: CDR1 WNHNN, CDR2 SYGVQD (reference sequence). Between the trimmed V and J ends, which lost 8 bases and 5 bases, there was a span of 16 bases. Here the CDR3 reads CASRMRGSYQPQHF. Here the CDR3 DNA reads TGCGCCAGCCGGATGCGGGGCAGTTATCAGCCCCAGCATTTT.

The chain uses TRBV25-1 and TRBJ1-1; the D is unclear. There are 11 residues in the CDR3. The V gene lost 8 bases and the J gene lost 2 bases, with 6 bases spanning the gap. Germline V CDR1 and CDR2: MGHDK, SYGVNS. The chain's CDR3 is CASVLNTEAFF. For the CDR3, the DNA is TGTGCCAGCGTTCTAAACACTGAAGCTTTCTTT.

DNA of the CDR3: TGTGCCAGCAGCCAAGATTCGGGCACCGGGGAGCTGTTTTTT. Amino acid sequence: CASSQDSGTGELFF. The J gene is TRBJ2-2, the V gene TRBV14; no reliable D call. The germline V gene encodes CDR1 SGHDN and CDR2 FVKESK. This CDR3 comprises 14 residues. V was cut by 0 bases and J by 4 bases, with 6 bases left in between.

The genes are TRBV29-1 and TRBJ2-3, with 8 bases identical to TRBD1. This CDR3 has 15 amino acids. CDR1 is SQVTM and CDR2 is ANQGSEA in the germline V gene. J gave up 5 bases and V 8 bases, and 15 bases lay outside the gene matches. CDR3 loop: CSYLPTGGIGDTQYF. CDR3 coding DNA: TGCAGCTACTTGCCCACAGGGGGAATTGGAGATACGCAGTATTTT.

The gene calls are TRBV15 and TRBJ1-2; 8 bases are shared with TRBD1. V trimming: 2 bases; J trimming: 2 bases; junction bases outside the gene matches: 4. In germline, CDR1 is LNHNV, CDR2 YYDKDF (reference sequence). The CDR3 runs to 15 residues. DNA for the CDR3: TGTGCCACCAGCAGATACAGGGGGGGGAACTATGGCTACACCTTC. It translates to CATSRYRGGNYGYTF.

The chain recombines TRBV6-5 with TRBJ2-3; TRBD1 aligns across 9 bases. Germline loops: CDR1 MNHEY, CDR2 SVGAGI. CDR3 length: 14 amino acids. V lost 4 bases and J lost 14; bases outside the gene matches: 13. CDR3 in DNA: TGTGCCAGCAGTTCGGACATTCGGGGGACAGGGCCGTATTTT. Its protein product is CASSSDIRGTGPYF.

The genes are TRBV7-9 and TRBJ2-5, with 10 bases matching TRBD2. From germline, CDR1 is SEHNR and CDR2 FQNEAQ (reference sequence). The V segment lost 5 bases and the J segment 6 bases; nucleotides outside the gene matches: 6. This CDR3 is built from 14 residues. CDR3 amino acids: CASSPGLALQTQYF. In DNA, the CDR3 is TGTGCCAGCAGCCCGGGACTAGCGTTACAGACCCAGTACTTC.

The chain carries TRBV5-1 and TRBJ1-1, with 10 bases matching TRBD1. In germline, CDR1 is SGHRS, CDR2 YFSETQ. The junction had 7 bases not matched to a gene; V was cut back by 2 bases and J by 3 bases. The length of the CDR3 is 16 residues. This CDR3 reads CASSFAPGQGYTEAFF. The CDR3 coding sequence is TGCGCCAGCAGCTTTGCGCCGGGACAGGGGTACACTGAAGCTTTCTTT.

The chain carries TRBV30 and TRBJ2-7, with 8 positions matching TRBD1. With V trimmed by 2 bases and J by 2 bases, 5 bases remained unmatched. The CDR3 totals 14 residues. The V gene's germline CDR1 is GTSNPN and CDR2 SVGIG (reference sequence). In nucleotides, the CDR3 is TGTGCCTGGAGTTTTCTGGACAGGGCCTACGAGCAGTACTTC. Translated: CAWSFLDRAYEQYF.

This chain uses TRBV11-2 with TRBJ1-3, with D possibly being TRBD1 (6 bases). The CDR3 loop spans 16 amino acids. Germline CDR1 and CDR2: SGHAT and FQNNGV. Trimming shortened V by 0 bases and J by 1 base, and 10 bases separated the two germline ends. CDR3 nucleotide sequence: TGTGCCAGCAGCTTAGACAGGGGAGGGTCTGGAAACACCATATATTTT. Translation: CASSLDRGGSGNTIYF.

The chain has TRBV5-1 and TRBJ1-1; 9 bases map to TRBD1. Germline loops: CDR1 SGHRS, CDR2 YFSETQ. This CDR3 is built from 15 residues. Trimming cost V 6 bases and J 1 base; bases outside gene matches: 7. The chain's CDR3 is CASTGQGRKNTEAFF. For the CDR3, the DNA is TGCGCCAGCACAGGACAGGGGCGGAAGAACACTGAAGCTTTCTTT. Supplemented by reference TRBV5-1 and TRBJ1-1, the full variable domain reads KAGVTQTPRYLIKTRGQQVTLSCSPISGHRSVSWYQQTPGQGLQFLFEYFSETQRNKGNFPGRFSGRQFSNSRSEMNVSTLELGDSALYLCASTGQGRKNTEAFFGQGTRLTVV.

The chain carries TRBV5-1 and TRBJ1-1, with D possibly TRBD1 on 6 matching bases. The ends were cut back, 0 bases at V and 4 bases at J, with 13 bases in the middle. Germline-derived CDR1 and CDR2 are SGHRS and YFSETQ. The CDR3 extends over 15 amino acids. The CDR3 DNA is TGCGCCAGCAGCTTGGCCGTTGTAGGGGGCACTGAAGCTTTCTTT. Amino acid sequence: CASSLAVVGGTEAFF.

The chain is built from TRBV11-2 and TRBJ2-7; 11 bases fit TRBD2. The CDR3 covers 16 residues. CDR1 is SGHAT and CDR2 is FQNNGV in the germline V gene. Trimming took 5 bases from V and 3 from J; bases not matched to a gene: 9. CDR3 protein: CASSHLSGGAVYEQYF. In nucleotides, the CDR3 is TGTGCCAGCAGCCACCTTAGCGGGGGGGCCGTCTACGAGCAGTACTTC.